These 10 T cell receptor beta chains came from one sample sequenced in a study of PD-1 blockade in mismatch repair-deficient tumors. The protocol was immunoSEQ multiplex PCR, while the TCRdb copy is restricted to in-frame clones and leaves out a portion. The table has roughly 70,000 clones, about 78% seen once; the top ten hold 4.5% to 6%. Source: peripheral blood, taken 2 weeks after starting pembrolizumab. These receptors came from an adult with mismatch repair-deficient cancer.

CDR3 sequence: CASSQDAGTYSYNEQFF. The DNA for the CDR3 is TGCGCCAGCAGCCAAGATGCGGGGACTTACTCCTACAATGAGCAGTTCTTC. J is TRBJ2-1 and V is TRBV4-3, with D possibly TRBD2 on 6 matching bases. Germline V lookup: CDR1 LGHNA, CDR2 YSLEER. Trimming removed 0 bases from V and 0 bases from J, with 12 bases in between. The CDR3 has 17 amino acids.

This clone was observed once. The gene calls are TRBV15 and TRBJ1-2, with unresolved D. This CDR3 is built from 14 residues. CDR1 is LNHNV and CDR2 is YYDKDF in the germline V gene (reference sequence). V lost 0 bases and J lost 6, with 11 bases in between. Here the CDR3 reads CATSRDGGAHGYTF. CDR3 DNA: TGTGCCACCAGCAGAGATGGAGGTGCCCATGGCTACACCTTC. The variable domain in full, with the rest retrieved from reference TRBV15 and TRBJ1-2, is DAMVIQNPRYQVTQFGKPVTLSCSQTLNHNVMYWYQQKSSQAPKLLFHYYDKDFNNEADTPDNFQSRRPNTSFCFLDIRSPGLGDTAMYLCATSRDGGAHGYTFGSGTRLTVV.

V gene TRBV7-9 combines with J gene TRBJ1-5; 7 bases line up with TRBD1. With 5 bases clipped from V and 7 bases from J, the junction kept 2 bases outside the gene matches. Germline CDR1 SEHNR, CDR2 FQNEAQ (reference sequence). The CDR3 has 12 residues. This chain's CDR3 is CASSRQGQPQHF. CDR3 in DNA: TGTGCCAGCAGCCGACAGGGACAGCCCCAGCATTTT.

V gene TRBV6-1 combines with J gene TRBJ2-7, with a weak D call TRBD2 (6 bases). The CDR3 totals 15 residues. CDR1 MNHNS and CDR2 SASEGT come from the germline V gene. V was shortened by 0 bases and J by 3 bases, with 12 bases between the two germline ends. The CDR3 region is CASSEAPSENYEQYF. As DNA, the CDR3 is TGTGCCAGCAGTGAAGCGCCTAGCGAGAACTACGAGCAGTACTTC.

The chain links TRBV9 to TRBJ2-7, with 8 bases that match TRBD1. Germline V CDR1 and CDR2: SGDLS, YYNGEE. V was clipped by 0 bases and J by 2 bases; unmatched bases: 7. The CDR3 is made up of 16 amino acids. This CDR3 is CASSVDRQGAPYEQYF. CDR3 bases: TGTGCCAGCAGCGTAGATCGGCAGGGGGCCCCCTACGAGCAGTACTTC.

The V and J genes are TRBV7-9 and TRBJ1-2, with D unresolved. V was pared by 1 base and J by 6 bases, with 6 bases between. The CDR3 runs 12 residues. Germline V gene sequence: CDR1 SEHNR, CDR2 FQNEAQ (reference sequence). The CDR3 loop is CASSLGHNGYTF. Written as DNA, the CDR3 is TGTGCCAGCAGCTTAGGACACAATGGCTACACCTTC. The full variable domain, in which reference TRBV7-9 and TRBJ1-2 provide the parts outside the CDR3, is DTGVSQNPRHKITKRGQNVTFRCDPISEHNRLYWYRQTLGQGPEFLTYFQNEAQLEKSRLLSDRFSAERPKGSFSTLEIQRTEQGDSAMYLCASSLGHNGYTFGSGTRLTVV.

The V call is TRBV11-3, the J call TRBJ1-4, with D possibly being TRBD1 (6 bases). CDR1 is SGHNT, CDR2 YENEEA, per germline. V lost 4 bases, J lost 8 bases, and 17 bases lay in between. The CDR3 sequence is 15 residues long. The CDR3 is CASSSYLGAGEKLFF. The CDR3 region has the DNA TGTGCCAGCAGCTCGTATCTGGGGGCGGGCGAAAAACTGTTTTTT.

This clone was observed a handful of times. The chain combines TRBV9 with TRBJ2-3; weak D call: TRBD1 (5 bases). The CDR3 runs to 14 residues. Trimming took off 4 bases at V and 3 bases at J, with 12 bases between the two ends. CDR1 is SGDLS, CDR2 YYNGEE, per germline. DNA of the CDR3: TGTGCCAGCAGCCCCCACAGGCGGACAGATACGCAGTATTTT. Its translation is CASSPHRRTDTQYF.

With respect to this clone: Other nucleotide sequences in the sample specify the same CDR3. The CDR3 reads CASSPGQDTEAFF. In DNA, the CDR3 is TGTGCCAGCTCACCAGGACAGGACACTGAAGCTTTCTTT. The chain couples TRBV18 to TRBJ1-1, with 7 nucleotides matching TRBD1. V lost 2 bases, J lost 3 bases, and 0 bases stayed unmatched. Germline assignment: CDR1 KGHSH and CDR2 LQKENI. The CDR3 is 13 amino acids.

J is TRBJ2-5 and V is TRBV6-1; 9 bases fit TRBD2. CDR3 length: 17 residues. V shed 4 bases, J shed 5 bases, and the junction held 14 bases outside the gene matches. Germline V CDR1 and CDR2: MNHNS, SASEGT. The CDR3 here is CASSGLYDSGSWETQYF. CDR3 DNA: TGTGCCAGCAGTGGGCTATACGATAGCGGGAGCTGGGAGACCCAGTACTTC.